The clone carrying this TCR beta chain was picked up many times. Its antigen is undetermined. None of the patients had undergone any treatment ahead of thyroid surgery. This sample was taken from a study of metastatic and nonmetastatic thyroid tumors. Overall study: The study looked at repertoires side by side in blood and in tumor or nodule tissue from malignant and benign thyroid patients.

Unmatched junction bases numbered 6, after V lost 6 bases and J lost 0 bases. Germline CDR1 SNHLY, CDR2 FYNNEI. This CDR3 comprises 16 residues. As originally analysed: A distant-metastasis classifier for papillary thyroid cancer was built using CDR3 differences across clinicopathological groups. TCRdb reanalyzed the PCR reads via MiXCR. The V and J calls were not made by the authors but by TCRdb's processing. Of about 17,000 clones in the sample, over 15% are singletons; the top ten hold approximately 18%. Study-level results: Versus benign nodules, malignant thyroid tumors reportedly had significantly higher TCR beta diversity, in blood and tumor.

This clonotype was sampled from a male donor with papillary thyroid cancer or a benign thyroid nodule (not recorded which). Some clones in this sample may be carry-over from other donors' samples. The chain links TRBV2 to TRBJ1-3; 9 bases are a match to TRBD1. The sample comprised blood. The CDR3 protein is CASRGTGKRSGNTIYF. The CDR3 DNA sequence: TGTGCCAGCAGGGGGACAGGGAAACGCTCTGGAAACACCATATATTTT.